The 6 T cell receptor beta chains reported below all come from one sample, sequenced in a study of T cell responses to AZD1222 COVID-19 vaccine. The repertoire was sequenced with immunoSEQ multiplex PCR; TCRdb's copy has only in-frame clones and lacks some. This sample yields 150,000 to 200,000 clones, of which just over 90% are seen a single time; roughly 2.8% belongs to the top ten. The source material was peripheral blood, sampled on day 0 of AZD1222 vaccination. The receptor set was obtained from an adult in good health.

V usage is TRBV18 and J usage is TRBJ1-4; the match to TRBD1 covers 7 bases. J gave up 7 bases and V 4 bases, and 12 bases lay outside the gene matches. The CDR3 contains 16 residues. The germline gives CDR1 KGHSH, CDR2 LQKENI. This CDR3 is CASSQQQGLGSEKLFF. The CDR3, as DNA: TGTGCCAGCTCACAACAACAGGGGCTCGGCAGTGAAAAACTGTTTTTT. The variable domain in full, completed from reference TRBV18 and TRBJ1-4, reads NAGVMQNPRHLVRRRGQEARLRCSPMKGHSHVYWYRQLPEEGLKFMVYLQKENIIDESGMPKERFSAEFPKEGPSILRIQQVVRGDSAAYFCASSQQQGLGSEKLFFGSGTQLSVL.

The J gene is TRBJ2-5, the V gene TRBV23-1, with D unresolved. TRBV23-1 is sorted into the ORF group, with uncertain function. This CDR3 is built from 14 residues. V was shortened by 2 bases and J by 4 bases, with 11 bases between the two germline ends. CDR3 coding DNA: TGCGCCAGCAGTCAACTCCCCGCAGTAGAGACCCAGTACTTC. It is translated as CASSQLPAVETQYF.

This sequence joins TRBV2 and TRBJ1-5, with D maybe TRBD1 (5 bases). The CDR3 sequence is 15 residues long. CDR1 is SNHLY and CDR2 is FYNNEI in the germline V gene. V gave up 5 bases and J gave up 0 bases, with 11 bases separating them. CDR3 coding DNA: TGTGCCAGCAGTAGTAGGACAAATAGCAATCAGCCCCAGCATTTT. Translation: CASSSRTNSNQPQHF.

V is TRBV5-4 and J is TRBJ2-7; 7 bases match TRBD1. Germline loops: CDR1 SGHNT, CDR2 YYREEE (reference sequence). Trimming removed 1 base from V and 1 base from J; junction bases left unmatched: 5. The CDR3 is made up of 15 amino acids. The CDR3: CASSLLRGRSYEQYF. The CDR3, as DNA: TGTGCCAGCAGCTTGTTAAGGGGGCGGTCCTACGAGCAGTACTTC.

The rearrangement uses TRBV5-8 and TRBJ1-2; maybe TRBD1 (5 bases). The CDR3 is 14 amino acids. The germline V gene has CDR1 SGHTS and CDR2 YDEGEE. V gave up 4 bases and J gave up 3 bases, with 13 bases separating them. The CDR3 region has the DNA TGTGCCAGCAGCCCAACGGGGCCGGACTATGGCTACACCTTC. Translation gives CASSPTGPDYGYTF.

The chain uses TRBV7-9 and TRBJ2-1, with D unclear. This CDR3 spans 12 amino acids. Per the germline V gene, CDR1 is SEHNR and CDR2 is FQNEAQ (reference sequence). V was shortened by 1 base and J by 7 bases, with 5 bases between the two germline ends. CDR3 DNA sequence: TGTGCCAGCAGCTTAGGCTTAAATGAGCAGTTCTTC. As protein: CASSLGLNEQFF.